These 9 T cell receptor beta chains originate from one sample sequenced in a study of cytomegalovirus exposure and HLA in healthy donors. Researchers ran the PCR with 60 Vbeta and 13 Jbeta primers. The assay was immunoSEQ multiplex PCR, and TCRdb's table has in-frame clones only and misses some. Of 200,000 to 250,000 clones in the sample, roughly 80% were seen once. The sequenced sample was PBMCs. The receptors stem from a middle-aged man in good health and CMV-seronegative.

Notes on this clone: Other nucleotide sequences from this sample produce the same CDR3. In DNA form, the CDR3 reads TGTGCCAGCAGTCGCCGGACAGGCCAAGAGACCCAGTACTTC. Translation gives CASSRRTGQETQYF. The chain is built from TRBV28 and TRBJ2-5; 7 bases agree with TRBD1. The CDR3 has 14 amino acids. Germline V lookup: CDR1 MDHEN, CDR2 SYDVKM. With 5 bases clipped from V and 1 base from J, the junction kept 4 bases outside the gene matches. Using reference TRBV28 and TRBJ2-5 for the parts outside the CDR3, the full variable domain is DVKVTQSSRYLVKRTGEKVFLECVQDMDHENMFWYRQDPGLGLRLIYFSYDVKMKEKGDIPEGYSVSREKKERFSLILESASTNQTSMYLCASSRRTGQETQYFGPGTRLLVL.

J is TRBJ2-3 and V is TRBV6-1, with 11 bases identical to TRBD2. Losses at the gene ends were 1 base for V and 7 bases for J; bases not matched to a gene: 4. CDR1 and CDR2 (germline): MNHNS, SASEGT. The CDR3 contains 15 residues. CDR3 coding DNA: TGTGCCAGCAGTGAAGAACTAGCGGGAGATTATACGCAGTATTTT. Translated, it gives CASSEELAGDYTQYF.

This chain joins TRBV9 and TRBJ2-1, with TRBD2 matching 9 bases. V lost 2 bases to trimming and J lost 8 bases; unmatched junction nucleotides: 11. The CDR3 runs 16 residues. Germline CDR1 SGDLS, CDR2 YYNGEE. CDR3 sequence: CASSVKVVAGVYEQFF. Here the CDR3 DNA reads TGTGCCAGCAGCGTTAAGGTGGTAGCGGGAGTTTATGAGCAGTTCTTC.

This clone came up once. This chain connects TRBV6-5 to TRBJ2-7, with D hard to call. The CDR3 is 13 amino acids. Deletions cut 5 bases from V and 3 bases from J, with 11 bases between. The germline V gene has CDR1 MNHEY and CDR2 SVGAGI. The DNA of the CDR3 is TGTGCCAGCAGTGAAACTTTCGTCTACGAGCAGTACTTC. The encoded protein is CASSETFVYEQYF.

The rearrangement joins TRBV7-2 to TRBJ1-1; D may be TRBD1 (6 bases). Looked up from germline, CDR1 is SGHTA and CDR2 is FQGNSA. The CDR3 loop spans 14 amino acids. Trimming removed 5 bases from V and 8 bases from J, with 18 bases in between. CDR3 DNA sequence: TGTGCCAGCAGCCGGACAGAGCGAGGAATCGAAGCTTTCTTT. It specifies CASSRTERGIEAFF.

This chain joins TRBV28 and TRBJ2-7; 9 nucleotides line up with TRBD2. V was pared by 2 bases and J by 6 bases, with 5 bases of the junction left unmatched. CDR3 length: 14 amino acids. Germline V gene lookup returns CDR1 MDHEN and CDR2 SYDVKM. CDR3 sequence (DNA): TGTGCCAGCAGTTTACCGGCGGGAGGGACCGAGCAGTACTTC. It yields the protein CASSLPAGGTEQYF.

The J gene is TRBJ2-7, the V gene TRBV27, with D maybe TRBD2 (5 bases). CDR3 length: 14 amino acids. Germline CDR1 is MNHEY and CDR2 is SMNVEV (reference sequence). V lost 4 bases, J lost 2 bases, and 12 bases lay in between. This CDR3 reads CASSWAGNPYEQYF. The CDR3 bases are TGTGCCAGCAGTTGGGCCGGGAACCCCTACGAGCAGTACTTC.

V usage is TRBV30 and J usage is TRBJ2-2, with TRBD1 matching over 8 bases. Germline CDR1 and CDR2: GTSNPN and SVGIG (reference sequence). Trimming cost V 3 bases and J 0 bases; bases outside gene matches: 3. The CDR3 has 15 residues. This CDR3 reads CAWSKDRANTGELFF. For the CDR3, the DNA is TGTGCCTGGAGCAAGGACAGGGCGAACACCGGGGAGCTGTTTTTT.

The chain couples TRBV7-2 to TRBJ2-1, with TRBD2 as a possible D gene (5 bases). Trimming shortened V by 4 bases and J by 9 bases, and 13 bases separated the two germline ends. Germline V gene lookup returns CDR1 SGHTA and CDR2 FQGNSA. The CDR3 spans 13 residues. The CDR3 DNA sequence: TGTGCCAGCAGCTGGGCGAGGGCGGGTGAGCAGTTCTTC. This sequence encodes CASSWARAGEQFF.